The 25 T cell receptor beta chains below all came from one sample that was sequenced in a study of cytomegalovirus exposure and HLA in healthy donors. PCR involved 60 Vbeta and 13 Jbeta primers. Method: immunoSEQ multiplex PCR; TCRdb's copy keeps in-frame clones and lacks some. The sample holds about 63,000 clones, roughly 71% seen once. The sequenced sample consisted of PBMCs. The receptors derive from a man aged 50 to 59 in good health and CMV-seropositive.

The gene calls are TRBV10-1 and TRBJ1-3; unclear D gene. V was shortened by 0 bases and J by 1 base, with 10 bases between the two germline ends. This CDR3 is 16 amino acids long. CDR1 is WNHNN and CDR2 is SYGVQD in the germline V gene (reference sequence). For the CDR3, the DNA is TGCGCCAGCAGTGAGTCGAGGGCAAGTTCTGGAAACACCATATATTTT. Protein: CASSESRASSGNTIYF.

The chain has TRBV10-2 and TRBJ2-5; 9 bases map to TRBD2. V was pared by 6 bases and J by 2 bases, with 4 bases of the junction left unmatched. The germline CDR1 and CDR2 sequences are WSHSY and SAAADI. The CDR3 consists of 14 residues. Here the CDR3 DNA reads TGCGCCAGCAGAGATCTAGCGGGGCAAGAGACCCAGTACTTC. This sequence encodes CASRDLAGQETQYF.

The V call is TRBV4-3, the J call TRBJ1-4; 9 bases fit TRBD1. The CDR3 contains 17 residues. The germline gives CDR1 LGHNA, CDR2 YSLEER. After removal of 4 bases from V and 5 bases from J, the junction contained 11 bases not matched to a gene. CDR3 amino acids: CASSPWEPGQGNEKLFF. CDR3 coding DNA: TGCGCCAGCAGCCCCTGGGAACCGGGACAGGGAAATGAAAAACTGTTTTTT.

This clone showed up just once. V and J are TRBV7-2 and TRBJ2-7; D is possibly TRBD1 (6 bases). V gave up 2 bases and J gave up 4 bases, with 15 bases separating them. Germline CDR1 reads SGHTA; CDR2 reads FQGNSA. The CDR3 has 15 amino acids. The CDR3 sequence is CASSLFRGHQYEQYF. CDR3 nucleotide sequence: TGTGCCAGCAGCTTATTTAGGGGACACCAATACGAGCAGTACTTC.

The J gene is TRBJ1-1, the V gene TRBV20-1; no firm D call. Trimming took 8 bases from V and 1 from J, leaving 8 bases between them. Germline V gene sequence: CDR1 DFQATT, CDR2 SNEGSKA (reference sequence). This CDR3 has 11 amino acids. DNA of the CDR3: TGCAGTCCGGAGGGGAACACTGAAGCTTTCTTT. It translates to CSPEGNTEAFF.

The chain combines TRBV5-4 with TRBJ2-5; TRBD2 matches 14 bases. There are 15 residues in the CDR3. J gave up 4 bases and V 4 bases, and 3 bases lay outside the gene matches. The germline V gene encodes CDR1 SGHNT and CDR2 YYREEE (reference sequence). The CDR3 DNA reads as TGTGCCAGCAGCCCCGGGACTAGCGGGAGAGAGACCCAGTACTTC. Protein sequence: CASSPGTSGRETQYF. The complete variable domain, with remaining parts taken from reference TRBV5-4 and TRBJ2-5, reads ETGVTQSPTHLIKTRGQQVTLRCSSQSGHNTVSWYQQALGQGPQFIFQYYREEENGRGNFPPRFSGLQFPNYSSELNVNALELDDSALYLCASSPGTSGRETQYFGPGTRLLVL.

J is TRBJ2-2 and V is TRBV7-2, with D perhaps matching TRBD2 (6 bases). V was pared by 5 bases and J by 6 bases, with 19 bases between. Germline V lookup: CDR1 SGHTA, CDR2 FQGNSA. The CDR3 is 16 amino acids. CDR3 region: CASSPGGGLFPGELFF. In DNA, the CDR3 is TGTGCCAGCAGCCCGGGTGGGGGGTTGTTTCCCGGGGAGCTGTTTTTT. Based on the CDR3 plus reference TRBV7-2 and TRBJ2-2, the full variable domain is GAGVSQSPSNKVTEKGKDVELRCDPISGHTALYWYRQSLGQGLEFLIYFQGNSAPDKSGLPSDRFSAERTGGSVSTLTIQRTQQEDSAVYLCASSPGGGLFPGELFFGEGSRLTVL.

This sequence joins TRBV5-1 and TRBJ2-3; 8 nucleotides agree with TRBD1. After removal of 4 bases from V and 0 bases from J, the junction contained 19 bases not matched to a gene. CDR3 length equals 20 residues. Germline CDR1 is SGHRS and CDR2 is YFSETQ. The DNA of the CDR3 is TGCGCCAGCAGCGGTCTGGGTGGGCAGGGGGCTAGCAGGAGCACAGATACGCAGTATTTT. Protein: CASSGLGGQGASRSTDTQYF.

The CDR3: CASSSGTGPARGEQYF. CDR3 in DNA: TGCGCCAGCAGCTCTGGGACAGGCCCTGCTCGGGGAGAGCAGTACTTC. This chain links TRBV5-1 with TRBJ2-7; 8 positions match TRBD1. This CDR3 is built from 16 residues. Looked up from germline, CDR1 is SGHRS and CDR2 is YFSETQ. After removal of 3 bases from V and 7 bases from J, the junction contained 15 bases not matched to a gene.

The chain recombines TRBV9 with TRBJ1-3; 7 nucleotides align to TRBD1. The CDR3 extends over 14 amino acids. Germline V gene lookup returns CDR1 SGDLS and CDR2 YYNGEE. The V and J ends lost 6 bases and 4 bases, in that order; junction bases with no gene match: 7. CDR3 in DNA: TGTGCCAGCACCGGACAGGCGGAAGGAAACACCATATATTTT. Its translation: CASTGQAEGNTIYF.

The J gene is TRBJ1-2, the V gene TRBV6-5, with a weak D call TRBD1 (5 bases). CDR3 length: 13 amino acids. V lost 4 bases and J lost 6, with 12 bases in between. Per germline, CDR1 MNHEY and CDR2 SVGAGI. Here the CDR3 reads CASSWIGEDGYTF. The CDR3 coding sequence is TGTGCCAGCAGTTGGATAGGGGAGGATGGCTACACCTTC.

For the CDR3, the DNA is TGCGCCAGCAGTCACCCATGGGGCGGGAGGGAAGGCAATGAGCAGTTCTTC. The encoded protein is CASSHPWGGREGNEQFF. V is TRBV4-1 and J is TRBJ2-1; 9 positions agree with TRBD2. CDR1 and CDR2 (germline): MGHRA, YSYEKL. The CDR3 contains 17 residues. V dropped 6 bases and J dropped 6; count of bases not matched to a gene: 15.

The genes are TRBV2 and TRBJ2-5, with D perhaps matching TRBD2 (6 bases). Germline CDR1 is SNHLY and CDR2 is FYNNEI. Trimming took off 7 bases at V and 3 bases at J, with 12 bases between the two ends. This CDR3 has 13 residues. The DNA for the CDR3 is TGTGCCAGCATGGGCGGGGCCAAAGAGACCCAGTACTTC. It translates to CASMGGAKETQYF.

The chain uses TRBV7-8 and TRBJ2-2; 8 nucleotides match TRBD1. The germline CDR1 and CDR2 sequences are SGHVS and FQNEAQ. After removal of 4 bases from V and 2 bases from J, the junction contained 3 bases not matched to a gene. The CDR3 is 15 amino acids. CDR3 residues: CASSYQGANTGELFF. CDR3 DNA: TGTGCCAGCAGCTATCAGGGGGCAAACACCGGGGAGCTGTTTTTT.

This rearrangement joins TRBV7-2 to TRBJ2-4, with 9 bases that match TRBD1. The CDR3 extends over 14 amino acids. Germline CDR1 reads SGHTA; CDR2 reads FQGNSA. After removal of 5 bases from V and 3 bases from J, the junction contained 2 bases not matched to a gene. In DNA, the CDR3 is TGTGCCAGCAGCCTGACAGGGGGCAAAAACATTCAGTACTTC. Amino acids: CASSLTGGKNIQYF.

This clone came up a few times. This sequence joins TRBV5-1 and TRBJ2-7, with TRBD1 as a possible D gene (6 bases). Germline V gene lookup returns CDR1 SGHRS and CDR2 YFSETQ. V lost 5 bases and J 2 bases, leaving 11 bases between the germline ends. This CDR3 region has 13 residues. CDR3 in DNA: TGCGCCAGCAGTCCGACAGGAGCCTACGAGCAGTACTTC. Its protein is CASSPTGAYEQYF.

This sequence joins TRBV9 and TRBJ2-7; TRBD1 agrees at 8 bases. Germline CDR1 and CDR2: SGDLS and YYNGEE. The CDR3 contains 14 residues. Trimming took 3 bases from V and 2 from J; bases not matched to a gene: 4. This CDR3 reads CASSATGAAYEQYF. The CDR3 DNA follows: TGTGCCAGCAGCGCGACAGGGGCGGCCTACGAGCAGTACTTC.

The sample holds one count of this clone. This chain joins TRBV28 and TRBJ2-3; D might be TRBD2 (7 bases). Trimming removed 5 bases from V and 3 bases from J, with 18 bases in between. The CDR3 is made up of 16 amino acids. Germline assignment: CDR1 MDHEN and CDR2 SYDVKM. CDR3 residues: CASSPTNAGATDTQYF. CDR3 nucleotides: TGTGCCAGCAGTCCAACAAACGCGGGGGCAACAGATACGCAGTATTTT.

V is TRBV6-6 and J is TRBJ1-6; D is perhaps TRBD1 (6 bases). CDR1 is MNHNY and CDR2 is SVGAGI in the germline V gene (reference sequence). Trimming pared 5 bases from V and 3 bases from J, leaving 8 bases between. The CDR3 runs to 14 residues. Written as DNA, the CDR3 is TGTGCCAGCAGTAAGGGGGACTATAATTCACCCCTCCACTTT. It specifies CASSKGDYNSPLHF.

This rearrangement joins TRBV5-8 to TRBJ1-6; 11 bases map to TRBD1. Germline V gives CDR1 SGHTS, CDR2 YDEGEE. The length of the CDR3 is 15 residues. V shed 0 bases, J shed 13 bases, and the junction held 6 bases outside the gene matches. The CDR3 DNA sequence: TGTGCCAGCAGCTTGGCCGGGGACAGGGGGTCTCCCCTCCACTTT. Its protein product is CASSLAGDRGSPLHF.

The CDR3 reads CASSFMLGRGETQYF. Written as DNA, the CDR3 is TGTGCCAGCAGCTTCATGTTGGGCCGTGGCGAGACCCAGTACTTC. V gene TRBV5-5 combines with J gene TRBJ2-5; D unclear. The CDR3 covers 15 residues. V was shortened by 2 bases and J by 5 bases, with 16 bases between the two germline ends. The V gene's germline CDR1 is SGHKS and CDR2 YYEKEE (reference sequence).

The V call is TRBV7-2, the J call TRBJ1-2; D unclear. This CDR3 contains 12 residues. V lost 11 bases and J 2 bases, leaving 12 bases between the germline ends. The germline gives CDR1 SGHTA, CDR2 FQGNSA. As DNA, the CDR3 is TGTGCCCTGACTGCGGTCAACTATGGCTACACCTTC. Protein sequence: CALTAVNYGYTF.

The chain has TRBV16 and TRBJ2-7, with TRBD1 matching 8 bases. J was trimmed by 4 bases and V by 1 base; bases with no gene match: 9. The CDR3 is 16 amino acids. Germline-derived CDR1 and CDR2 are KGHSY and FQNENV. Here the CDR3 DNA reads TGTGCCAGCAGCCAATATGCGGACAGGGCTATGTACGAGCAGTACTTC. Its protein is CASSQYADRAMYEQYF.

The chain is built from TRBV5-8 and TRBJ1-1; 10 nucleotides agree with TRBD1. Germline CDR1 is SGHTS and CDR2 is YDEGEE. This CDR3 has 17 amino acids. The V and J ends lost 2 bases and 5 bases, in that order; junction bases with no gene match: 12. As DNA, the CDR3 is TGTGCCAGCAGCTTCGGGACAGGGGCCTTCGGGAGTACTGAAGCTTTCTTT. This gives the protein CASSFGTGAFGSTEAFF.

The chain carries TRBV6-1 and TRBJ2-4; tentatively, D is TRBD2 (6 bases). CDR3 size: 16 residues. The germline V gene encodes CDR1 MNHNS and CDR2 SASEGT. V lost 1 base and J 0 bases, leaving 10 bases between the germline ends. The CDR3 DNA sequence: TGTGCCAGCAGTGAAGACGGGGGTCTAGCCAAAAACATTCAGTACTTC. Amino acids: CASSEDGGLAKNIQYF.